This T cell receptor (gamma chain) was sequenced in a study of gamma-delta chains in newborns, infants, children. TCRdb reapplied CATT to the reads. The sample holds hundreds of gamma-chain clones; approximately 81% are singletons and the top ten take 5.5% to 8%. Remarks on this clone: The limits of the CDR3 on the DNA are not certain, so only TCRdb's listed CDR3 is given.

Germline assignment: CDR1 GITISATS and CDR2 ISYDGTV (reference sequence). The CDR3 is 24 residues long, counting both termini. V gene TRGV9 was called; the J gene was not. This sequence originates from a child who was a newborn, infant or young child, either healthy, febrile or measles-vaccinated (not recorded which). This table probably holds off-target reads from a library built for another chain. Specimen: blood, collected at baseline. The CDR3: CACDTAVSSWDTRQMFFGTGIKLF.